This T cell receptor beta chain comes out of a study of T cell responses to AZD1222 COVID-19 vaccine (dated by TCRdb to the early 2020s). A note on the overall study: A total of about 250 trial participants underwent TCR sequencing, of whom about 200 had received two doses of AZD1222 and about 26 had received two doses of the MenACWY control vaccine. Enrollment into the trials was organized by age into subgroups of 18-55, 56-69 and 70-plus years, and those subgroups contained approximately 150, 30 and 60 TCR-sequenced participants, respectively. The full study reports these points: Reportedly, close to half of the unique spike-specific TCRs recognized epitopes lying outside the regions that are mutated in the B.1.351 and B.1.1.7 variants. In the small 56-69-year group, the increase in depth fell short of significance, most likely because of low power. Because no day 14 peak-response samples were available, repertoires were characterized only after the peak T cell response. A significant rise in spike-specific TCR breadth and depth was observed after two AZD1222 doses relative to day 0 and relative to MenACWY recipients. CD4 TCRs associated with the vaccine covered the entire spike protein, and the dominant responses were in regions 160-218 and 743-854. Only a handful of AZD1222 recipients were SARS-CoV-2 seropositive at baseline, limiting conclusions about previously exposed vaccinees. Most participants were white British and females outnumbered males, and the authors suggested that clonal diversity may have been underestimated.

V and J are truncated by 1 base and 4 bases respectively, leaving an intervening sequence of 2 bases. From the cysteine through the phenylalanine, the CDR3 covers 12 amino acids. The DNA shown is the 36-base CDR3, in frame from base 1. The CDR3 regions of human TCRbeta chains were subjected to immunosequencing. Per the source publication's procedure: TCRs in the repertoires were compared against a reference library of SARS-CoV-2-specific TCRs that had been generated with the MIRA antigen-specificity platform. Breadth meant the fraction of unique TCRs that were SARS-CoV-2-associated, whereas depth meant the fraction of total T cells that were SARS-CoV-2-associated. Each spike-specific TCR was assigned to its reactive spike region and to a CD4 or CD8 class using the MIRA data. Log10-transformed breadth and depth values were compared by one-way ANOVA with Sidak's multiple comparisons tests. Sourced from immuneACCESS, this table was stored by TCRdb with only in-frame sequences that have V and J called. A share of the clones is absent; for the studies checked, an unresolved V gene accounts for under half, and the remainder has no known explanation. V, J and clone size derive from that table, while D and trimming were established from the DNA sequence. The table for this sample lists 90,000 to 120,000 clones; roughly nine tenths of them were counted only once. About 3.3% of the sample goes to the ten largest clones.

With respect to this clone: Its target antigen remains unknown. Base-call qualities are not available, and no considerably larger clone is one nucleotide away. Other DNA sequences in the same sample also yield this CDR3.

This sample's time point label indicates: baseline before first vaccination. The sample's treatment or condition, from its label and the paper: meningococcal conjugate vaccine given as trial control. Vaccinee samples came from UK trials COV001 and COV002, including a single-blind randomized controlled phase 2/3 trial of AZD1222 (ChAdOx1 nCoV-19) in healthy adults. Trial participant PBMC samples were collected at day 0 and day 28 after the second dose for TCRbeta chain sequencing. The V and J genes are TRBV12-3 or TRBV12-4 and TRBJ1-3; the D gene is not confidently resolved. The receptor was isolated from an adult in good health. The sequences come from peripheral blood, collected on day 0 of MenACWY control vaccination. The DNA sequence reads TGTGCCAGCAGTTTAGTAGGAAACACCATATATTTT. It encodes CASSLVGNTIYF.